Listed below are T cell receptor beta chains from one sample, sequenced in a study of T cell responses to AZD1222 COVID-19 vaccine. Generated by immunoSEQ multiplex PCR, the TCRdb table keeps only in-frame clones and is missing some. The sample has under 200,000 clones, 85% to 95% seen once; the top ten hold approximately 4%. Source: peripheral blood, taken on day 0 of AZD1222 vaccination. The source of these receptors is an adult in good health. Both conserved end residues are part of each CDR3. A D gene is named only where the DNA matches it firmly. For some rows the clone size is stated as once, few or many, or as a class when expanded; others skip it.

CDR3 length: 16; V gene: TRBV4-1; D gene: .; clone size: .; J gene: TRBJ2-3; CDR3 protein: CASSQRGSGIGDTQYF; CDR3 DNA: TGCGCCAGCAGCCAAAGGGGCAGCGGCATTGGGGATACGCAGTATTTT
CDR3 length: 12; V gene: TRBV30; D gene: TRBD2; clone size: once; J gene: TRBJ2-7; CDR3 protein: CAWSVLGGEQYF; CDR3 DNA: TGTGCCTGGAGTGTCCTGGGAGGGGAGCAGTACTTC
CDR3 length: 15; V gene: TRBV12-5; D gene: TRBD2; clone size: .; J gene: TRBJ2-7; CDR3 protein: CASGPGLAGFYEQYF; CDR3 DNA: TGTGCTAGTGGCCCTGGACTAGCGGGATTCTACGAGCAGTACTTC
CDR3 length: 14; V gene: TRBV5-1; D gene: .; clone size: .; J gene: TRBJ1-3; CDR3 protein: CASSLATDGNTIYF; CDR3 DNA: TGCGCCAGCAGCTTGGCTACAGACGGAAACACCATATATTTT
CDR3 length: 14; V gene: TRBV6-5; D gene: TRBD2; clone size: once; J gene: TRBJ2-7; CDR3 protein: CASSPGGPADEQYF; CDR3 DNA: TGTGCCAGCAGTCCGGGAGGGCCGGCCGACGAGCAGTACTTC
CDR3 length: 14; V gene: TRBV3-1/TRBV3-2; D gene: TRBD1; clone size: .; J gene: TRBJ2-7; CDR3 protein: CASSPRQGPYEQYF; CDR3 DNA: TGTGCCAGCAGCCCCCGACAGGGGCCCTACGAGCAGTACTTC
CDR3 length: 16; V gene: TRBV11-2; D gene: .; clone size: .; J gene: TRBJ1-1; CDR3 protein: CASSLAGLVGQGFAFF; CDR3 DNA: TGTGCCAGCAGCTTAGCAGGGTTGGTGGGACAAGGCTTTGCTTTCTTT
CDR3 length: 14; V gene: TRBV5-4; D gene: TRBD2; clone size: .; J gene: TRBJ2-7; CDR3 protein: CASSLDGTRGEQYF; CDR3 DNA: TGTGCCAGCAGCTTGGATGGGACTAGGGGCGAGCAGTACTTC
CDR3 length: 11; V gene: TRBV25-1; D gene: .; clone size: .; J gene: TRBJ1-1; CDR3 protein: CASMVGGEAFF; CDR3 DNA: TGTGCCAGCATGGTGGGCGGTGAAGCTTTCTTT
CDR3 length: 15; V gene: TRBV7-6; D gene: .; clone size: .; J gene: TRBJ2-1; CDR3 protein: CASSSPGEFYNEQFF; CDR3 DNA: TGTGCCAGCAGCTCCCCCGGAGAATTCTACAATGAGCAGTTCTTC
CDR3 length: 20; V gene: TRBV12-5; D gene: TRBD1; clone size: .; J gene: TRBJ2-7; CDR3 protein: CASGLVPMGQGPRTFYEQYF; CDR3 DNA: TGTGCTAGTGGTTTGGTACCAATGGGACAGGGGCCCCGAACTTTCTACGAGCAGTACTTC
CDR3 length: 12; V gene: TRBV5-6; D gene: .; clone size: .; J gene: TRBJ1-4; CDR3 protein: CASSLGPEKLFF; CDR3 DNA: TGTGCCAGCAGCTTGGGCCCAGAAAAACTGTTTTTT
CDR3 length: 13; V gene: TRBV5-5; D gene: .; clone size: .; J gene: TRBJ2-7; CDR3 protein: CASSWGLSYEQYF; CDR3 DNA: TGTGCCAGCAGCTGGGGGCTCTCCTACGAGCAGTACTTC
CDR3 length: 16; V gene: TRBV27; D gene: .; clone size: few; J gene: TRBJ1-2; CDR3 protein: CASSLYMGLDGYGYTF; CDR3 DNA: TGTGCCAGCAGTTTATACATGGGTCTTGATGGCTATGGCTACACCTTC
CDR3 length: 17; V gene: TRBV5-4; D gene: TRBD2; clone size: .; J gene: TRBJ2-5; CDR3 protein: CASTGTSGGAGQETQYF; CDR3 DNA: TGTGCCTCAACCGGGACTAGCGGGGGGGCAGGCCAAGAGACCCAGTACTTC
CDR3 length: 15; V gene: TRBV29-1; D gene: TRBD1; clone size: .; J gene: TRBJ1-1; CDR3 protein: CSVEGYFRGEGEAFF; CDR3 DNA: TGCAGCGTTGAAGGGTATTTCAGGGGGGAGGGTGAAGCTTTCTTT
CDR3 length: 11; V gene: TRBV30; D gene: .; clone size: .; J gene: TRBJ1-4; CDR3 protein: CAWRWDEKLFF; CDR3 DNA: TGTGCCTGGAGGTGGGATGAAAAACTGTTTTTT